These 21 T cell receptor beta chains were sequenced from one sample in a study of shared clonotypes between healthy human individuals. In the naive CD8 group, cells lacked CD45RO and were positively selected for CCR7, so terminally differentiated effector memory CD45RA+ cells were left out. Profiling relied on immunoSEQ multiplex PCR, and the TCRdb table lists in-frame clones only, not all of them. The sample includes 1.5 million to 2.5 million clones, roughly 95% seen only once; the top ten take approximately 1.2%. The sample comprised naive CD8+ T cells sorted from blood. Receptor source: a man younger than 30 in good health.

With respect to this clone: Other DNA sequences of this sample code for an identical CDR3. The chain has TRBV6-5 and TRBJ2-7; D is possibly TRBD1 (6 bases). V lost 2 bases and J 3 bases, leaving 8 bases between the germline ends. Germline V gene sequence: CDR1 MNHEY, CDR2 SVGAGI. The length of the CDR3 is 13 residues. The DNA of the CDR3 is TGTGCCAGCAGTTACCAGGACAGCTACGAGCAGTACTTC. Translation gives CASSYQDSYEQYF.

This clone was observed a single time. The sample contains more than one DNA sequence encoding this CDR3. This chain connects TRBV2 to TRBJ2-1, with TRBD2 identical over 9 bases. Germline lookup yields CDR1 SNHLY and CDR2 FYNNEI. With 4 bases clipped from V and 3 bases from J, the junction kept 1 base outside the gene matches. The CDR3 extends over 14 amino acids. The CDR3 sequence: CASSGLADYNEQFF. The CDR3 DNA follows: TGTGCCAGCAGTGGACTAGCGGACTACAATGAGCAGTTCTTC.

This clone was observed once. The V gene is TRBV29-1, the J gene TRBJ2-7, with no clear D. The CDR3 runs 13 residues. CDR1 SQVTM and CDR2 ANQGSEA come from the germline V gene. The V and J ends lost 0 bases and 4 bases respectively, with 10 bases between them. Here the CDR3 DNA reads TGCAGCGTTGAAGACGGGTCGCGGTACGAGCAGTACTTC. Encoded protein: CSVEDGSRYEQYF.

The V gene is TRBV7-9, the J gene TRBJ2-7; no reliable D call. Germline CDR1 reads SEHNR; CDR2 reads FQNEAQ (reference sequence). The CDR3 sequence is 13 residues long. Trimming pared 2 bases from V and 2 bases from J, leaving 7 bases between. CDR3 sequence reads: CASSLNPAYEQYF. CDR3 coding DNA: TGTGCCAGCAGCTTAAACCCGGCCTACGAGCAGTACTTC.

Comments on this clone: This sample includes further DNA sequences coding for the same CDR3. The chain is built from TRBV27 and TRBJ2-2; no firm D call. V lost 3 bases and J 7 bases, leaving 6 bases between the germline ends. CDR1 is MNHEY and CDR2 is SMNVEV in the germline V gene (reference sequence). This CDR3 region has 12 residues. The CDR3 nucleotides read TGTGCCAGCAGTTTGCTTAGCGGGGAGCTGTTTTTT. Protein sequence: CASSLLSGELFF.

The chain combines TRBV5-1 with TRBJ2-1; D could derive from TRBD1 or TRBD2 (6 bases each). The germline gives CDR1 SGHRS, CDR2 YFSETQ. The CDR3 is made up of 16 amino acids. The V gene lost 2 bases and the J gene lost 8 bases, with 20 bases spanning the gap. CDR3 residues: CASSFPPGASGDEQFF. CDR3 in DNA: TGCGCCAGCAGCTTCCCACCGGGGGCCTCGGGGGATGAGCAGTTCTTC.

The chain has TRBV7-9 and TRBJ1-3; unclear D gene. The V gene lost 1 base and the J gene lost 7 bases, with 5 bases spanning the gap. Germline V CDR1 and CDR2: SEHNR, FQNEAQ (reference sequence). CDR3 size: 12 residues. The CDR3 loop is CASSLGANTIYF. For the CDR3, the DNA is TGTGCCAGCAGCTTAGGGGCTAACACCATATATTTT. Filled out from reference TRBV7-9 and TRBJ1-3, the complete variable domain reads DTGVSQNPRHKITKRGQNVTFRCDPISEHNRLYWYRQTLGQGPEFLTYFQNEAQLEKSRLLSDRFSAERPKGSFSTLEIQRTEQGDSAMYLCASSLGANTIYFGEGSWLTVV.

The chain joins TRBV28 to TRBJ1-2; tentatively, D is TRBD1 (6 bases). V shed 1 base and J shed 6 bases, with 9 bases lying between them. CDR3 size: 13 residues. The germline V gene encodes CDR1 MDHEN and CDR2 SYDVKM. CDR3 sequence: CASSLSGEDGYTF. The CDR3 region has the DNA TGTGCCAGCAGTTTATCAGGGGAGGATGGCTACACCTTC.

The CDR3 is CASSSGTGEGGYTF. The DNA of the CDR3 is TGTGCCAGCAGCTCCGGGACAGGGGAAGGAGGCTACACCTTC. This rearrangement joins TRBV13 to TRBJ1-2; TRBD1 matches 10 bases. Germline lookup yields CDR1 PRHDT and CDR2 FYEKMQ (reference sequence). Trimming at V came to 4 bases and at J to 8 bases, leaving 7 bases not matched to a gene. The CDR3 is 14 residues long.

This chain links TRBV4-3 with TRBJ1-6, with D unclear. Trimming removed 0 bases at V and 14 bases at J, with 11 bases between. This CDR3 has 13 amino acids. Germline assignment: CDR1 LGHNA and CDR2 YSLEER. CDR3 coding DNA: TGCGCCAGCAGCCAAGATCCGGTGGGAACCCTCCACTTT. Translating it yields CASSQDPVGTLHF.

The V and J genes are TRBV19 and TRBJ2-2, with 8 bases lining up with TRBD2. The CDR3 is 14 amino acids. V shed 2 bases, J shed 7 bases, and the junction held 3 bases outside the gene matches. Per germline, CDR1 LNHDA and CDR2 SQIVND (reference sequence). CDR3 residues: CASSIMTSVGELFF. The CDR3 DNA reads as TGTGCCAGTAGTATAATGACTAGCGTCGGGGAGCTGTTTTTT.

Details on this clone: Distinct nucleotide sequences in the sample also encode this CDR3. This chain links TRBV5-6 with TRBJ2-7, with D possibly called TRBD1 or TRBD2 (6 bases each). Trimming cost V 0 bases and J 2 bases, with 9 bases left between them. CDR1 and CDR2 from the germline V gene are SGHDT and YYEEEE. The CDR3 length is 14 residues. CDR3 sequence: CASSLEGGPYEQYF. The CDR3, as DNA: TGTGCCAGCAGCTTGGAGGGGGGCCCCTACGAGCAGTACTTC.

To note about this clone: The identical CDR3 is also encoded by other nucleotide sequences in the sample. This chain connects TRBV29-1 to TRBJ1-2, with a weak D call TRBD1 (5 bases). There are 13 residues in the CDR3. The V gene's germline CDR1 is SQVTM and CDR2 ANQGSEA. Between the trimmed V and J ends, which lost 3 bases and 1 base, there was a span of 9 bases. CDR3 residues: CSVDRGDNYGYTF. The CDR3 bases are TGCAGCGTTGACCGGGGGGATAACTATGGCTACACCTTC.

The chain joins TRBV7-2 to TRBJ1-5; TRBD1 might be the D (6 bases). The germline V gene has CDR1 SGHTA and CDR2 FQGNSA. V shed 0 bases and J shed 6 bases, with 12 bases lying between them. The CDR3 loop spans 15 amino acids. CDR3 in amino acids: CASSLASWGAQPQHF. The DNA of the CDR3 is TGTGCCAGCAGCTTAGCGAGTTGGGGGGCTCAGCCCCAGCATTTT.

The chain employs TRBV28 and TRBJ2-7; D gene ambiguous. Germline CDR1 is MDHEN and CDR2 is SYDVKM. V dropped 3 bases and J dropped 2 bases, with 8 bases sitting between them. This CDR3 comprises 13 residues. The CDR3 region is CASSFATTYEQYF. CDR3 nucleotides: TGTGCCAGCAGTTTCGCCACAACCTACGAGCAGTACTTC.

J is TRBJ2-1 and V is TRBV19; D might be TRBD2 (6 bases). V was cut by 0 bases and J by 0 bases, with 12 bases left in between. This CDR3 has 17 residues. Germline loops: CDR1 LNHDA, CDR2 SQIVND (reference sequence). CDR3 nucleotide sequence: TGTGCCAGTAGTATAGATTCAGGAGGGCTCTCCTACAATGAGCAGTTCTTC. Translated, it gives CASSIDSGGLSYNEQFF. Full variable domain (remainder filled in from reference TRBV19 and TRBJ2-1): DGGITQSPKYLFRKEGQNVTLSCEQNLNHDAMYWYRQDPGQGLRLIYYSQIVNDFQKGDIAEGYSVSREKKESFPLTVTSAQKNPTAFYLCASSIDSGGLSYNEQFFGPGTRLTVL.

V usage is TRBV7-9 and J usage is TRBJ1-1; D unclear. Germline V gene sequence: CDR1 SEHNR, CDR2 FQNEAQ (reference sequence). V was clipped by 4 bases and J by 7 bases, with 7 bases between them. This CDR3 spans 11 amino acids. CDR3 sequence (DNA): TGTGCCAGCAGCTATGACGGTGAAGCTTTCTTT. It yields the protein CASSYDGEAFF.

The genes are TRBV5-6 and TRBJ1-1; D gene uncertain. This CDR3 spans 17 amino acids. The germline V and J ends were trimmed by 0 bases and 0 bases, with 15 bases remaining between them. Per the germline V gene, CDR1 is SGHDT and CDR2 is YYEEEE. As DNA, the CDR3 is TGTGCCAGCAGCTTGGCAAGCTGGGGATCCATGAACACTGAAGCTTTCTTT. The encoded protein is CASSLASWGSMNTEAFF.

The rearrangement uses TRBV20-1 and TRBJ1-6; D is ambiguous. The germline CDR1 and CDR2 sequences are DFQATT and SNEGSKA (reference sequence). The CDR3 consists of 10 residues. Trimming removed 5 bases at V and 11 bases at J, with 7 bases between. The CDR3 protein is CSAVTPPLHF. DNA of the CDR3: TGCAGTGCTGTGACGCCACCCCTCCACTTT.

This chain joins TRBV27 and TRBJ2-6, with D uncertain. V lost 3 bases, J lost 4 bases, and 10 bases lay in between. Per germline, CDR1 MNHEY and CDR2 SMNVEV (reference sequence). CDR3 length: 15 residues. The CDR3 region has the DNA TGTGCCAGCAGTTTTTGGGCGGAGGGGGCCAACGTCCTGACTTTC. Protein sequence: CASSFWAEGANVLTF.

V usage is TRBV7-8 and J usage is TRBJ2-3; 7 nucleotides align to TRBD2. V dropped 2 bases and J dropped 6; count of bases not matched to a gene: 17. CDR3 length equals 18 residues. CDR1 is SGHVS, CDR2 FQNEAQ, per germline. CDR3 sequence: CASSLRGSVAGIIDTQYF. The CDR3 nucleotides are TGTGCCAGCAGCTTAAGGGGCTCGGTAGCGGGTATCATTGATACGCAGTATTTT.